This T cell receptor beta chain was captured by sequencing in a study of blood T cell repertoires in COVID-19. In the authors' methods: Quantification of nucleated cells was approximated via reference gene primer amplification. The repertoire was sequenced with immunoSEQ multiplex PCR; TCRdb's copy has only in-frame clones and lacks some. From that table come the V and J calls and clone size; the DNA was used to work out D and trimming. The table lists a few hundred thousand clones, more than 65% of them singletons, with less than 4% in the top ten. This clone was seen more than once but under ten times. The CDR3 sequence is 14 residues long. V was shortened by 2 bases and J by 9 bases, with 15 bases between the two germline ends. Germline loops: CDR1 SGHTS, CDR2 YDEGEE.

This sequence was found in a woman aged 18 to 35 with acute or convalescent COVID-19. The chain employs TRBV5-8 and TRBJ1-5; D gene uncertain. Sequenced input: peripheral blood. The CDR3 bases are TGTGCCAGCAGCTTCGTCAGCGCCCCTTTGCCCCAGCATTTT. Protein sequence: CASSFVSAPLPQHF.